These 27 T cell receptor beta chains share one sample of origin, sequenced in a study of cytomegalovirus exposure and HLA in healthy donors. Data came from immunoSEQ multiplex PCR; TCRdb stores just in-frame clones and leaves some out. The data show tens of thousands of clones, about 87% seen once. Sequenced input: PBMCs. The receptors stem from a woman aged 18-29 years in good health and CMV-seropositive.

The J gene is TRBJ1-5, the V gene TRBV6-5, with unresolved D. The CDR3 is 15 amino acids. Germline values: CDR1 MNHEY, CDR2 SVGAGI. Trimming shortened V by 6 bases and J by 7 bases, and 19 bases separated the two germline ends. CDR3 DNA: TGTGCCAGCAGGCCGGGAGTCCTTAGTAGCCAGCCCCAGCATTTT. Protein sequence: CASRPGVLSSQPQHF.

The gene calls are TRBV4-1 and TRBJ2-1; 8 bases agree with TRBD2. The CDR3 consists of 15 residues. Germline CDR1 is MGHRA and CDR2 is YSYEKL. V dropped 0 bases and J dropped 6; count of bases not matched to a gene: 4. In DNA form, the CDR3 reads TGCGCCAGCAGCCAAGAAACTAGCGGCATCAATGAGCAGTTCTTC. It codes for CASSQETSGINEQFF.

The rearrangement uses TRBV29-1 and TRBJ2-1; TRBD2 matches 10 bases. The length of the CDR3 is 15 residues. The J segment lost 3 bases and the V segment lost 2 bases, leaving 4 bases of the junction unmatched. The V gene's germline CDR1 is SQVTM and CDR2 ANQGSEA. The DNA of the CDR3 is TGCAGCGTTGAACTAGCGGGAGTTGGCTACAATGAGCAGTTCTTC. This gives the protein CSVELAGVGYNEQFF.

V is TRBV28 and J is TRBJ2-7; no definite D call. CDR3 length equals 13 residues. CDR1 and CDR2 (germline): MDHEN, SYDVKM. Trimming removed 4 bases at V and 3 bases at J, with 10 bases between. In nucleotides, the CDR3 is TGTGCCAGCAGTTCCAAATCGGGCTACGAGCAGTACTTC. Its translation is CASSSKSGYEQYF.

The chain has TRBV9 and TRBJ2-2; 7 bases line up with TRBD1. CDR1 SGDLS and CDR2 YYNGEE come from the germline V gene. J lost 6 bases, V lost 4 bases, and 9 bases had no gene match. The CDR3 extends over 15 amino acids. CDR3 DNA sequence: TGTGCCAGCAGCCCCAAGACAGGGATCGCCGGGGAGCTGTTTTTT. This sequence encodes CASSPKTGIAGELFF.

The chain carries TRBV30 and TRBJ1-1; the match to TRBD1 covers 7 bases. Germline V gene lookup returns CDR1 GTSNPN and CDR2 SVGIG (reference sequence). With V trimmed by 2 bases and J by 3 bases, 6 bases remained unmatched. The length of the CDR3 is 14 residues. CDR3 protein: CAWSKRGPDTEAFF. The DNA for the CDR3 is TGTGCCTGGAGTAAGAGGGGGCCAGACACTGAAGCTTTCTTT.

CDR3 in DNA: TGCGCCAGCAGTCACCCGACTAGCGGGAGAGAGGGCGAGCAGTACTTC. Translated, it gives CASSHPTSGREGEQYF. V usage is TRBV23-1 and J usage is TRBJ2-7, with 12 positions matching TRBD2. TRBV23-1 qualifies as an ORF whose function is uncertain. J gave up 6 bases and V 3 bases, and 9 bases lay outside the gene matches. The CDR3 length is 16 residues.

CDR3 bases: TGCGCCAGCAGCGGAGGGTTGGAGACCCAGTACTTC. Translating it yields CASSGGLETQYF. The chain joins TRBV10-2 to TRBJ2-5; D may be TRBD2 (6 bases). The V end lost 6 bases, the J end lost 5 bases, and 10 bases lay between the germline ends. Germline V CDR1 and CDR2: WSHSY, SAAADI. This CDR3 spans 12 amino acids.

As DNA, the CDR3 is TGTGCCATCAGATCGACAGAGAAAACCTACGAGCAGTACTTC. Its translation is CAIRSTEKTYEQYF. This chain connects TRBV10-3 to TRBJ2-7, with a weak D call TRBD1 (5 bases). V was clipped by 6 bases and J by 2 bases, with 14 bases between them. This CDR3 has 14 residues. CDR1 is ENHRY and CDR2 is SYGVKD in the germline V gene.

J is TRBJ2-1 and V is TRBV4-2; D is possibly TRBD2 (6 bases). The V gene lost 4 bases and the J gene lost 2 bases, with 18 bases spanning the gap. The CDR3 runs 17 residues. Germline CDR1 is LGHNA and CDR2 is YNFKEQ. The CDR3 sequence is CASSPQLLAEAYNEQFF. Here the CDR3 DNA reads TGTGCCAGCAGCCCGCAGCTACTAGCAGAAGCCTACAATGAGCAGTTCTTC.

A remark on this clone: Additional DNA sequences in this sample encode the identical CDR3. The gene calls are TRBV27 and TRBJ2-1; D might be TRBD2 (6 bases). Per the germline V gene, CDR1 is MNHEY and CDR2 is SMNVEV (reference sequence). Trimming took off 5 bases at V and 6 bases at J, with 11 bases between the two ends. This CDR3 spans 13 amino acids. The CDR3 DNA follows: TGTGCCAGCAGTCCCCCGGGGGTCAATGAGCAGTTCTTC. This codes for CASSPPGVNEQFF.

This chain connects TRBV5-1 to TRBJ2-2; 14 bases are a match to TRBD2. Germline V gene lookup returns CDR1 SGHRS and CDR2 YFSETQ. CDR3 size: 17 residues. V dropped 5 bases and J dropped 2; count of bases not matched to a gene: 5. CDR3 bases: TGCGCCAGCAGACCAGGACTAGCGGGGGGTAACACCGGGGAGCTGTTTTTT. This codes for CASRPGLAGGNTGELFF.

V and J are TRBV4-2 and TRBJ2-7, with TRBD2 matching over 8 bases. V shed 0 bases, J shed 1 base, and the junction held 5 bases outside the gene matches. Germline V gene lookup returns CDR1 LGHNA and CDR2 YNFKEQ. The CDR3 has 16 residues. The CDR3 DNA reads TGTGCCAGCAGCCAAGAAATCGGGACTAGATCCTACGAGCAGTACTTC. Its protein is CASSQEIGTRSYEQYF.

V gene TRBV5-4 combines with J gene TRBJ1-3, with D perhaps TRBD1 (6 bases). Trimming left V 3 bases short and J 2 bases short, with 9 bases between. The CDR3 is made up of 14 amino acids. Germline values: CDR1 SGHNT, CDR2 YYREEE (reference sequence). The CDR3 coding sequence is TGTGCCAGCAGCTCAACAGGGACTGGAAACACCATATATTTT. Translating gives CASSSTGTGNTIYF.

The chain is built from TRBV19 and TRBJ2-1; TRBD2 aligns across 15 bases. Looked up from germline, CDR1 is LNHDA and CDR2 is SQIVND (reference sequence). The CDR3 runs 16 residues. Trimming removed 2 bases from V and 7 bases from J; junction bases left unmatched: 3. CDR3 protein: CASSIRGTSGRNEQFF. In DNA, the CDR3 is TGTGCCAGTAGTATAAGGGGGACTAGCGGGAGGAATGAGCAGTTCTTC.

The V gene is TRBV30, the J gene TRBJ2-1, with D tentatively TRBD1 (6 bases). Deletions cut 0 bases from V and 2 bases from J, with 11 bases between. Germline V gives CDR1 GTSNPN, CDR2 SVGIG (reference sequence). The CDR3 contains 15 residues. CDR3 in DNA: TGTGCCTGGAGTGTTCTTGGGACACCCTACAATGAGCAGTTCTTC. This sequence encodes CAWSVLGTPYNEQFF.

The V gene is TRBV9, the J gene TRBJ2-1, with a tentative D call TRBD2 (5 bases). Germline CDR1 is SGDLS and CDR2 is YYNGEE. The CDR3 has 16 residues. Between the trimmed V and J ends, which lost 3 bases and 4 bases, there was a span of 17 bases. The CDR3 region is CASSGPGLAGYNEQFF. DNA of the CDR3: TGTGCCAGCAGCGGCCCCGGCCTCGCGGGTTACAATGAGCAGTTCTTC.

V gene TRBV19 combines with J gene TRBJ1-1; 10 bases map to TRBD1. The CDR3 is 16 residues long. Germline V gene sequence: CDR1 LNHDA, CDR2 SQIVND (reference sequence). Trimming cost V 6 bases and J 5 bases; bases outside gene matches: 12. As DNA, the CDR3 is TGTGCCAGTAGACCAAGACAGGGGGCTATCTGGACTGAAGCTTTCTTT. It yields the protein CASRPRQGAIWTEAFF.

The rearrangement joins TRBV18 to TRBJ1-2; 8 bases are a match to TRBD1. Germline-derived CDR1 and CDR2 are KGHSH and LQKENI. V shed 4 bases and J 8 bases; nucleotides not matched to a gene: 6. The CDR3 runs to 13 residues. The CDR3 spells CASSLTGVGGYTF. The CDR3 DNA is TGTGCCAGCTCACTGACAGGGGTAGGAGGCTACACCTTC.

V gene TRBV10-1 combines with J gene TRBJ2-7; D gene unclear. The germline V gene has CDR1 WNHNN and CDR2 SYGVQD (reference sequence). This CDR3 has 13 residues. V was cut by 0 bases and J by 2 bases, with 5 bases left in between. CDR3 DNA: TGCGCCAGCAGTGAGTCTGCGACCTACGAGCAGTACTTC. It codes for CASSESATYEQYF.

The chain joins TRBV7-3 to TRBJ1-5; 8 bases agree with TRBD1. Germline assignment: CDR1 SGHTA and CDR2 FQGTGA. The CDR3 length is 19 residues. Germline trimming cut 1 base from V and 4 bases from J; bases unmatched to any gene: 15. The CDR3 DNA reads as TGTGCCAGCAGCTTAAGAAAAGATTTAGGACAGGGACGGAATCAGCCCCAGCATTTT. The encoded protein is CASSLRKDLGQGRNQPQHF.

This clone was seen only once. The chain links TRBV2 to TRBJ2-7; perhaps TRBD1 as D (5 bases). Germline V gene data show CDR1 as SNHLY and CDR2 as FYNNEI. V lost 4 bases and J 2 bases, leaving 9 bases between the germline ends. CDR3 length: 13 amino acids. CDR3 nucleotide sequence: TGTGCCAGCAGTGGGGGCCGGACCTACGAGCAGTACTTC. The encoded protein is CASSGGRTYEQYF.

This chain links TRBV6-1 with TRBJ2-7; no definite D call. There are 13 residues in the CDR3. Germline V lookup: CDR1 MNHNS, CDR2 SASEGT. V was shortened by 4 bases and J by 3 bases, with 10 bases between the two germline ends. CDR3 region: CASSVASNYEQYF. The CDR3 DNA follows: TGTGCCAGCAGTGTTGCGTCTAACTACGAGCAGTACTTC.

The genes are TRBV27 and TRBJ2-1, with unresolved D. V was cut by 6 bases and J by 2 bases, with 17 bases left in between. Germline CDR1 is MNHEY and CDR2 is SMNVEV (reference sequence). There are 16 residues in the CDR3. CDR3 sequence (DNA): TGTGCCAGCAGCCCCGACCCTTACACTACCTACAATGAGCAGTTCTTC. It encodes CASSPDPYTTYNEQFF.

The chain links TRBV19 to TRBJ2-1; 11 bases agree with TRBD1. Trimming cost V 10 bases and J 8 bases; bases outside gene matches: 16. The CDR3 totals 16 residues. Germline V gene lookup returns CDR1 LNHDA and CDR2 SQIVND (reference sequence). In nucleotides, the CDR3 is TGTGCCACCAGAAAGGGCCGGACAGGGGGCTTCGATGAGCAGTTCTTC. As protein: CATRKGRTGGFDEQFF.

This clone was picked up one time. The rearrangement uses TRBV6-6 and TRBJ2-5, with TRBD2 identical over 9 bases. Germline values: CDR1 MNHNY, CDR2 SVGAGI (reference sequence). The CDR3 totals 16 residues. V was clipped by 8 bases and J by 1 base; unmatched bases: 11. The CDR3 is CASGTSQRVGQETQYF. The CDR3 nucleotides are TGTGCCAGCGGGACTAGCCAGCGTGTGGGCCAAGAGACCCAGTACTTC.

The chain recombines TRBV7-8 with TRBJ2-7; D perhaps matches TRBD1 (5 bases). The CDR3 is made up of 14 amino acids. V lost 5 bases to trimming and J lost 4 bases, with 15 bases between them. Germline V CDR1 and CDR2: SGHVS, FQNEAQ. CDR3 DNA sequence: TGTGCCAGCAGCCCCCAAAGACAGTCATACGAGCAGTACTTC. This codes for CASSPQRQSYEQYF.